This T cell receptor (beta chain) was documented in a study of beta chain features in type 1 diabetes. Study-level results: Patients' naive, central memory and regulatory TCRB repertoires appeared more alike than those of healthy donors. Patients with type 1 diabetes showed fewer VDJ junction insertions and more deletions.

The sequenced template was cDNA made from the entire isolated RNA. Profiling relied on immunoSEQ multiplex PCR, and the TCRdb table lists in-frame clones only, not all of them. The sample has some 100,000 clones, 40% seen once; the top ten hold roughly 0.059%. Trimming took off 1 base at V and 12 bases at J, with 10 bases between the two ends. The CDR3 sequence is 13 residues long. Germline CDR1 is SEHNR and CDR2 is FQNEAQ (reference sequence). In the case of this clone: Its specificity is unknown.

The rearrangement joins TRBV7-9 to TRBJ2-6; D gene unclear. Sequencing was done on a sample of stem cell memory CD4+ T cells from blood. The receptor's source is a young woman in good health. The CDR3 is CASSLGQRGVLTF. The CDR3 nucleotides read TGTGCCAGCAGCTTAGGGCAGAGAGGCGTCCTGACTTTC. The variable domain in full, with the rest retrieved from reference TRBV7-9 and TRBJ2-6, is DTGVSQNPRHKITKRGQNVTFRCDPISEHNRLYWYRQTLGQGPEFLTYFQNEAQLEKSRLLSDRFSAERPKGSFSTLEIQRTEQGDSAMYLCASSLGQRGVLTFGAGSRLTVL.